Listed below are T cell receptor beta chains from one sample, sequenced in a study of shared clonotypes between healthy human individuals. The table came from immunoSEQ multiplex PCR; TCRdb's copy has only in-frame clones and leaves some out. Of 2 million to 2.5 million clones in the sample, approximately 94% are singletons; the top ten hold around 1.1%. The sequenced sample was naive CD8+ T cells sorted from blood. These TCRs come from a man aged 18 to 29 in good health. The CDR3 runs from the conserved cysteine through the conserved F or W. The order of the fields is D gene, V gene, clone size, J gene, CDR3 DNA, CDR3 protein. A D gene is named only where the DNA matches it firmly. Size is omitted from some rows. Given values are once, few, many or a class for expanded clones.

D gene: -; V gene: TRBV6-1; clone size: -; J gene: TRBJ2-7; CDR3 DNA: TGTGCCAGCAGTGAATGGCCACGATACGAGCAGTACTTC; CDR3 protein: CASSEWPRYEQYF
D gene: -; V gene: TRBV11-3; clone size: -; J gene: TRBJ2-5; CDR3 DNA: TGTGCCAGCAGCCACTCACTAGCCGCGACCGGGCCAAACCAAGAGACCCAGTACTTC; CDR3 protein: CASSHSLAATGPNQETQYF
D gene: -; V gene: TRBV5-1; clone size: -; J gene: TRBJ2-4; CDR3 DNA: TGCGCCAGCAGCTTGGACCCCGGGACCAAAAACATTCAGTACTTC; CDR3 protein: CASSLDPGTKNIQYF
D gene: -; V gene: TRBV7-8; clone size: -; J gene: TRBJ2-7; CDR3 DNA: TGTGCCAGCAGCTACCCGGGGAGCTACGAGCAGTACTTC; CDR3 protein: CASSYPGSYEQYF
D gene: -; V gene: TRBV28; clone size: -; J gene: TRBJ2-7; CDR3 DNA: TGTGCCAGCAGCTCCCGCGGGGCGGGGTACGAGCAGTACTTC; CDR3 protein: CASSSRGAGYEQYF
D gene: -; V gene: TRBV11-2; clone size: -; J gene: TRBJ2-7; CDR3 DNA: TGTGCCAGCCGCCCGCGGCAGTACTTC; CDR3 protein: CASRPRQYF
D gene: TRBD1; V gene: TRBV7-8; clone size: -; J gene: TRBJ1-4; CDR3 DNA: TGTGCCAGCAGCGCAGCCCCCGGGACAGGCGCCGAAAAACTGTTTTTT; CDR3 protein: CASSAAPGTGAEKLFF
D gene: TRBD2; V gene: TRBV7-9; clone size: -; J gene: TRBJ2-7; CDR3 DNA: TGTGCCAGCAGCTTAGTTCTAGCGGGAGGCTACGAGCAGTACTTC; CDR3 protein: CASSLVLAGGYEQYF
D gene: TRBD1; V gene: TRBV7-9; clone size: -; J gene: TRBJ1-2; CDR3 DNA: TGTGCCAGCAGCTGGACAGGGACTAACTACGGCTACACCTTC; CDR3 protein: CASSWTGTNYGYTF
D gene: -; V gene: TRBV6-5; clone size: -; J gene: TRBJ2-2; CDR3 DNA: TGTGCCAGCAGTTACCGGGCAGAGGGGACCGGGGAGCTGTTTTTT; CDR3 protein: CASSYRAEGTGELFF
D gene: -; V gene: TRBV13; clone size: -; J gene: TRBJ1-1; CDR3 DNA: TGTGCCAGCAGCCCGGGACATCAGAACACTGAAGCTTTCTTT; CDR3 protein: CASSPGHQNTEAFF
D gene: -; V gene: TRBV7-6; clone size: -; J gene: TRBJ2-1; CDR3 DNA: TGTGCCAGCAGCTCCGGGACTCTATACAATGAGCAGTTCTTC; CDR3 protein: CASSSGTLYNEQFF
D gene: -; V gene: TRBV7-2; clone size: -; J gene: TRBJ2-7; CDR3 DNA: TGTGCCAGCAGCTCCCGGGGGGCGGACTACGAGCAGTACTTC; CDR3 protein: CASSSRGADYEQYF
D gene: -; V gene: TRBV4-1; clone size: -; J gene: TRBJ2-1; CDR3 DNA: TGCGCCAGCAGCCAAGATGTCAGGGTCGATGAGCAGTTCTTC; CDR3 protein: CASSQDVRVDEQFF
D gene: TRBD2; V gene: TRBV5-4; clone size: -; J gene: TRBJ2-7; CDR3 DNA: TGTGCCAGCAGCCTTAGCGGGAGGGCTTACGAGCAGTACTTC; CDR3 protein: CASSLSGRAYEQYF
D gene: -; V gene: TRBV6-5; clone size: -; J gene: TRBJ2-2; CDR3 DNA: TGTGCCAGCAGTTACTCGTCCGCCACCGGGGAGCTGTTTTTT; CDR3 protein: CASSYSSATGELFF
D gene: -; V gene: TRBV10-3; clone size: -; J gene: TRBJ2-1; CDR3 DNA: TGTGCCATCAGGGCGGGCAATTCTATGTACAATGAGCAGTTCTTC; CDR3 protein: CAIRAGNSMYNEQFF
D gene: -; V gene: TRBV6-1; clone size: -; J gene: TRBJ1-5; CDR3 DNA: TGTGCCAGCAGTGAAGGGGCCCCGGGGGACAATCAGCCCCAGCATTTT; CDR3 protein: CASSEGAPGDNQPQHF
D gene: -; V gene: TRBV4-1; clone size: -; J gene: TRBJ2-3; CDR3 DNA: TGCGCCAGCAGCCAACTTGGAGCGCAATTTGGCACAGATACGCAGTATTTT; CDR3 protein: CASSQLGAQFGTDTQYF
D gene: TRBD2; V gene: TRBV4-1; clone size: -; J gene: TRBJ2-1; CDR3 DNA: TGCGCCAGCAGCCCGTCGTCCAGTGGAGCGGGGGGGTACAATGAGCAGTTCTTC; CDR3 protein: CASSPSSSGAGGYNEQFF
D gene: -; V gene: TRBV11-2; clone size: few; J gene: TRBJ2-7; CDR3 DNA: TGTGCCAGCAGCTTAGGCTCCTACGAGCAGTACTTC; CDR3 protein: CASSLGSYEQYF
D gene: TRBD1; V gene: TRBV29-1; clone size: -; J gene: TRBJ1-4; CDR3 DNA: TGCAGCGTTGAAGATTGGACAGGGGGCCAAGAAAAACTGTTTTTT; CDR3 protein: CSVEDWTGGQEKLFF
D gene: -; V gene: TRBV6-6; clone size: -; J gene: TRBJ2-3; CDR3 DNA: TGTGCCAGCTGTGACACAACCTACACAGATACGCAGTATTTT; CDR3 protein: CASCDTTYTDTQYF
D gene: -; V gene: TRBV7-2; clone size: few; J gene: TRBJ2-7; CDR3 DNA: TGTGCCAGCAGCTTAGGGGACTCCTACGAGCAGTACTTC; CDR3 protein: CASSLGDSYEQYF
D gene: -; V gene: TRBV7-9; clone size: -; J gene: TRBJ1-2; CDR3 DNA: TGTGCCAGCAGCTTAAGCATAAGTCCGGGCGCTGGCTACACCTTC; CDR3 protein: CASSLSISPGAGYTF
D gene: -; V gene: TRBV5-1; clone size: -; J gene: TRBJ2-5; CDR3 DNA: TGCGCCAGCAGCCCTTCGGGCCAAGAGACCCAGTACTTC; CDR3 protein: CASSPSGQETQYF
D gene: -; V gene: TRBV4-1; clone size: -; J gene: TRBJ1-1; CDR3 DNA: TGCGCCAGCAGCCAAAATACCGGGTTTAACACTGAAGCTTTCTTT; CDR3 protein: CASSQNTGFNTEAFF
D gene: TRBD1; V gene: TRBV11-2; clone size: -; J gene: TRBJ2-7; CDR3 DNA: TGTGCCAGCAGCTTCGAACAGGGGATGATGAGCGAGCAGTACTTC; CDR3 protein: CASSFEQGMMSEQYF
D gene: -; V gene: TRBV29-1; clone size: -; J gene: TRBJ2-1; CDR3 DNA: TGCAGCGTTGTGTGGTCCCATGAGCAGTTCTTC; CDR3 protein: CSVVWSHEQFF
D gene: -; V gene: TRBV4-1; clone size: once; J gene: TRBJ2-7; CDR3 DNA: TGCGCCAGCAGTCTAAAGATCAACTACGAGCAGTACTTC; CDR3 protein: CASSLKINYEQYF
D gene: TRBD2; V gene: TRBV27; clone size: -; J gene: TRBJ2-1; CDR3 DNA: TGTGCCAGCAGCCATATAGCGGGAGACAATGAGCAGTTCTTC; CDR3 protein: CASSHIAGDNEQFF
D gene: -; V gene: TRBV19; clone size: -; J gene: TRBJ2-7; CDR3 DNA: TGTGCCAGTAGTGCGGGACACGGCTACGAGCAGTACTTC; CDR3 protein: CASSAGHGYEQYF
D gene: TRBD1; V gene: TRBV28; clone size: -; J gene: TRBJ1-3; CDR3 DNA: TGTGCCAGCGCCCCCGGGACAGTAAGCTCTGGAAACACCATATATTTT; CDR3 protein: CASAPGTVSSGNTIYF
D gene: -; V gene: TRBV15; clone size: -; J gene: TRBJ1-5; CDR3 DNA: TGTGCCATCAGCTCAGGGCAAGGCAATCAGCCCCAGCATTTT; CDR3 protein: CAISSGQGNQPQHF
D gene: -; V gene: TRBV9; clone size: -; J gene: TRBJ2-3; CDR3 DNA: TGTGCCAGCAGCGAGGGGGGAGGGACAAGCACAGATACGCAGTATTTT; CDR3 protein: CASSEGGGTSTDTQYF
D gene: -; V gene: TRBV29-1; clone size: -; J gene: TRBJ1-4; CDR3 DNA: TGCAGCGTTGAAGATCACACAAGAGGGGAAAAACTGTTTTTT; CDR3 protein: CSVEDHTRGEKLFF
D gene: TRBD1; V gene: TRBV11-3; clone size: -; J gene: TRBJ2-3; CDR3 DNA: TGTGCCAGCAGCCGGACAGGCCTCGATGGAACGGATACGCAGTATTTT; CDR3 protein: CASSRTGLDGTDTQYF
D gene: TRBD1; V gene: TRBV4-1; clone size: -; J gene: TRBJ1-1; CDR3 DNA: TGCGCCAGCAGCCCTCTTCGGGGACAGATGAACACTGAAGCTTTCTTT; CDR3 protein: CASSPLRGQMNTEAFF
D gene: -; V gene: TRBV6-5; clone size: -; J gene: TRBJ1-3; CDR3 DNA: TGTGCCAGCAGTTACACGGGTATTGATTGGGGAAACACCATATATTTT; CDR3 protein: CASSYTGIDWGNTIYF
D gene: -; V gene: TRBV30; clone size: -; J gene: TRBJ2-1; CDR3 DNA: TGTGCCTGGAGTGTAGGGGCGGGAGAGCAGTTCTTC; CDR3 protein: CAWSVGAGEQFF
D gene: -; V gene: TRBV7-9; clone size: few; J gene: TRBJ1-5; CDR3 DNA: TGTGCCAGCAGCTGGGACGCCGGCAATCAGCCCCAGCATTTT; CDR3 protein: CASSWDAGNQPQHF
D gene: -; V gene: TRBV28; clone size: once; J gene: TRBJ2-7; CDR3 DNA: TGTGCCAGCGCCGCAGGCCTCTCCTACGAGCAGTACTTC; CDR3 protein: CASAAGLSYEQYF
D gene: -; V gene: TRBV4-1; clone size: -; J gene: TRBJ2-7; CDR3 DNA: TGCGCCAGCAGCCAAGAGGGTGCGGTCTACGAGCAGTACTTC; CDR3 protein: CASSQEGAVYEQYF
D gene: -; V gene: TRBV29-1; clone size: few; J gene: TRBJ1-1; CDR3 DNA: TGCAGCGTTGAAAATAACGGACTGAACACTGAAGCTTTCTTT; CDR3 protein: CSVENNGLNTEAFF
D gene: TRBD1; V gene: TRBV7-2; clone size: -; J gene: TRBJ2-5; CDR3 DNA: TGTGCCAGCAGCTTAAGGGACAGGGTTTATTACCAAGAGACCCAGTACTTC; CDR3 protein: CASSLRDRVYYQETQYF
D gene: TRBD2; V gene: TRBV2; clone size: -; J gene: TRBJ2-7; CDR3 DNA: TGTGCCAGATCGACTAGCGGAAGCTCCTACGAGCAGTACTTC; CDR3 protein: CARSTSGSSYEQYF
D gene: -; V gene: TRBV27; clone size: few; J gene: TRBJ1-6; CDR3 DNA: TGTGCCAGCAGTTTATTAACCGAAGGACATTCACCCCTCCACTTT; CDR3 protein: CASSLLTEGHSPLHF
D gene: -; V gene: TRBV7-9; clone size: -; J gene: TRBJ1-1; CDR3 DNA: TGTGCCAGCAGCCAGGAGTCGACACTACAGGCCAAGGCGGGCACTGAAGCTTTCTTT; CDR3 protein: CASSQESTLQAKAGTEAFF
D gene: -; V gene: TRBV28; clone size: once; J gene: TRBJ2-1; CDR3 DNA: TGTGCCAGCACCCCCCCCCAGAATACAATTGAGCAGTTCTTC; CDR3 protein: CASTPPQNTIEQFF
D gene: -; V gene: TRBV29-1; clone size: -; J gene: TRBJ2-1; CDR3 DNA: TGCAGCGTTGTCGGAGGAGCAGCTGTAGGAAATGAGCAGTTCTTC; CDR3 protein: CSVVGGAAVGNEQFF
D gene: -; V gene: TRBV9; clone size: -; J gene: TRBJ2-1; CDR3 DNA: TGTGCCAGCAGCGTAGAGGGACACTCCTACAATGAGCAGTTCTTC; CDR3 protein: CASSVEGHSYNEQFF
D gene: TRBD1; V gene: TRBV7-9; clone size: -; J gene: TRBJ2-7; CDR3 DNA: TGTGCCAGCAGCTTAGTTGGGACAGGAGACTACGAGCAGTACTTC; CDR3 protein: CASSLVGTGDYEQYF
D gene: TRBD2; V gene: TRBV11-2; clone size: -; J gene: TRBJ2-3; CDR3 DNA: TGTGCCAGCAGCTTAGTGACGGGAGGTGTCACAGATACGCAGTATTTT; CDR3 protein: CASSLVTGGVTDTQYF
D gene: TRBD2; V gene: TRBV7-2; clone size: -; J gene: TRBJ2-7; CDR3 DNA: TGTGCCAGCAGCGCCAGACTAGCGGGAGCCTACGAGCAGTACTTC; CDR3 protein: CASSARLAGAYEQYF
D gene: -; V gene: TRBV27; clone size: -; J gene: TRBJ2-4; CDR3 DNA: TGTGCCAGCAGTTTGGACAGAAAAAACATTCAGTACTTC; CDR3 protein: CASSLDRKNIQYF
D gene: TRBD2; V gene: TRBV10-3; clone size: -; J gene: TRBJ2-7; CDR3 DNA: TGTGCCATCAGATCTAGCGGGTCCTACGAGCAGTACTTC; CDR3 protein: CAIRSSGSYEQYF
D gene: -; V gene: TRBV7-9; clone size: -; J gene: TRBJ2-3; CDR3 DNA: TGTACCCCAGGGGACACAGATACGCAGTATTTT; CDR3 protein: CTPGDTDTQYF
D gene: -; V gene: TRBV18; clone size: -; J gene: TRBJ2-7; CDR3 DNA: TGTGCCAGCTCACCGGAGTACAGAACCTACGAGCAGTACTTC; CDR3 protein: CASSPEYRTYEQYF
D gene: -; V gene: TRBV5-4; clone size: -; J gene: TRBJ1-1; CDR3 DNA: TGTGCCAGCAGCTTCGGGCTAGGGACTGAAGCTTTCTTT; CDR3 protein: CASSFGLGTEAFF